One and the same sample provided the 8 T cell receptor beta chains below, sequenced in a study of shared clonotypes between healthy human individuals. Sequencing used immunoSEQ multiplex PCR; TCRdb keeps in-frame clones, though not all of them. The data hold around 2.1 million clones, with roughly 91% observed a single time. Terminally differentiated effector memory CD45RA+ cells were excluded by CCR7 positive selection of CD45RO-negative cells. Sequenced: naive CD8+ T cells from PBMCs. These receptors originate from a man between 18 and 29 years old in good health. Some clones in this sample may be carry-over from other donors' samples.

This chain connects TRBV5-8 to TRBJ1-1, with D possibly being TRBD1 (5 bases). CDR1 is SGHTS, CDR2 YDEGEE, per germline. This CDR3 region has 18 residues. With 1 base removed from V and 5 bases from J, the gap between germline ends came to 24 bases. CDR3 bases: TGTGCCAGCAGCTTGTTGGAGCGGTACAGGCCTTTGGGGACTGAAGCTTTCTTT. Residues: CASSLLERYRPLGTEAFF.

V is TRBV28 and J is TRBJ1-5, with a tentative D call TRBD1 (6 bases). Deletions cut 4 bases from V and 3 bases from J, with 16 bases between. The CDR3 contains 16 residues. From germline, CDR1 is MDHEN and CDR2 SYDVKM. CDR3 nucleotide sequence: TGTGCCAGCAGTTATACAGGGACTAGATTCAATCAGCCCCAGCATTTT. Translating gives CASSYTGTRFNQPQHF.

The V gene is TRBV7-6, the J gene TRBJ2-2, with 9 bases fitting TRBD2. Germline loops: CDR1 SGHVS, CDR2 FNYEAQ. This CDR3 is 17 amino acids long. The V gene end was trimmed by 5 bases and the J gene end by 5 bases; junction bases not matched to a gene: 12. CDR3 coding DNA: TGTGCCAGCAGCCGTCGGGATAGCGGGAGTGGTACCGGGGAGCTGTTTTTT. Protein sequence: CASSRRDSGSGTGELFF. The variable domain in full, with the rest retrieved from reference TRBV7-6 and TRBJ2-2, is GAGVSQSPRYKVTKRGQDVALRCDPISGHVSLYWYRQALGQGPEFLTYFNYEAQQDKSGLPNDRFSAERPEGSISTLTIQRTEQRDSAMYRCASSRRDSGSGTGELFFGEGSRLTVL.

The gene calls are TRBV7-8 and TRBJ2-7; D gene ambiguous. V lost 1 base and J lost 3, with 19 bases in between. Germline values: CDR1 SGHVS, CDR2 FQNEAQ. CDR3 size: 17 residues. The CDR3, as DNA: TGTGCCAGCAGCTTAGGAGAGGCGTCAGAGATTTTCTACGAGCAGTACTTC. It yields the protein CASSLGEASEIFYEQYF.

In DNA, the CDR3 is TGTGCCAGCAGCCCTAAAACCCCCCCCGTCATGAATGAGCAGTTCTTC. The encoded protein is CASSPKTPPVMNEQFF. The chain uses TRBV7-9 and TRBJ2-1, with no clear D. Germline loops: CDR1 SEHNR, CDR2 FQNEAQ (reference sequence). V was shortened by 5 bases and J by 7 bases, with 21 bases between the two germline ends. This CDR3 is built from 16 residues.

The table lists this clone with a count of one. The chain joins TRBV9 to TRBJ1-2, with D maybe TRBD1 (6 bases). From germline, CDR1 is SGDLS and CDR2 YYNGEE. V lost 4 bases and J lost 6, with 13 bases in between. The CDR3 totals 13 residues. The DNA for the CDR3 is TGTGCCAGCAGCCCCCAACCAGGGGATGGCTACACCTTC. The encoded protein is CASSPQPGDGYTF. The full variable domain, its missing parts supplied by reference TRBV9 and TRBJ1-2, is DSGVTQTPKHLITATGQRVTLRCSPRSGDLSVYWYQQSLDQGLQFLIQYYNGEERAKGNILERFSAQQFPDLHSELNLSSLELGDSALYFCASSPQPGDGYTFGSGTRLTVV.

The chain employs TRBV30 and TRBJ2-5, with TRBD2 matching 7 bases. Germline V gives CDR1 GTSNPN, CDR2 SVGIG (reference sequence). V lost 0 bases to trimming and J lost 3 bases; unmatched junction nucleotides: 4. This CDR3 has 14 amino acids. For the CDR3, the DNA is TGTGCCTGGAGTGTAGCGGGGCTGGAAGAGACCCAGTACTTC. Amino acids: CAWSVAGLEETQYF.

The CDR3 loop is CASSLGKASGRADTQYF. The DNA of the CDR3 is TGTGCCAGCAGCTTAGGGAAGGCTAGCGGGAGGGCAGATACGCAGTATTTT. This chain connects TRBV7-9 to TRBJ2-3; 12 bases map to TRBD2. Germline CDR1 is SEHNR and CDR2 is FQNEAQ (reference sequence). V shed 1 base, J shed 4 bases, and the junction held 6 bases outside the gene matches. This CDR3 region has 17 residues.